This T cell receptor beta chain was recorded in a study of neurological immune-mediated disorders. In TCRdb, the 5' RACE reads were re-called with MiXCR into one record per CDR3 protein. The sample has tens of thousands of distinct CDR3 sequences; around 5% are singletons. This CDR3 contains 13 residues. Deletions cut 1 base from V and 0 bases from J, with 4 bases between. Germline V gives CDR1 SQVTM, CDR2 ANQGSEA. This clonotype appeared many times. Its target is unknown. Findings and caveats of the study: The absence of any CDR3 amino acid sequence shared by expanded clones across subjects suggests that repertoires were private in all groups. One related-CDR3 cluster, identified by phylogenetic grouping, held the repertoires of 18 of 34 multiple sclerosis patients and was a possible signature.

V gene TRBV29-1 combines with J gene TRBJ2-1, with unresolved D. Material: PBMCs. This receptor was taken from a woman between 50 and 59 years old with multiple sclerosis. The CDR3 sequence is CSVEGSSYNEQFF. The CDR3 coding sequence is TGCAGCGTTGAAGGGAGCTCCTACAATGAGCAGTTCTTC.